One sample yielded the 8 T cell receptor beta chains listed below, sequenced in a study of CXCR3-negative and CXCR3-positive naive CD8 T cells. UMI-labeled 5' RACE yielded the TRB cDNA libraries. Using the 5' RACE reads, TCRdb records one entry per CDR3 protein without DNA. The listing contains 100,000 to 150,000 distinct CDR3 sequences. Sequences were obtained from naive CXCR3- CD8+ T cells from blood. Subset in this sample: CD45RO-CCR7+CD27+CD95- naive CD8+ T cells lacking CXCR3 (TNR3-). All receptors come from a human donor in good health. Some clones in this sample may be carry-over from other donors' samples.

The chain recombines TRBV9 with TRBJ2-1; TCRdb's D gene call, TRBD1, goes unchecked for lack of DNA. This CDR3 comprises 13 residues. Germline V gene data show CDR1 as SGDLS and CDR2 as YYNGEE. The CDR3: CASSGGQSDEQFF.

V is TRBV29-1 and J is TRBJ2-1; TCRdb calls TRBD2, which cannot be checked without DNA. The CDR3 is 13 amino acids. CDR1 SQVTM and CDR2 ANQGSEA come from the germline V gene. The CDR3 protein is CSVALANYNEQFF.

The chain carries TRBV6-5 and TRBJ2-1; the TCRdb call, TRBD2, lacks DNA for checking. In germline, CDR1 is MNHEY, CDR2 SVGAGI. This CDR3 comprises 14 residues. This chain's CDR3 is CASSGGAARNEQFF.

The chain uses TRBV29-1 and TRBJ2-1; lacking DNA, the TRBD2 call made by TCRdb goes unchecked. This CDR3 is built from 15 residues. Germline CDR1 reads SQVTM; CDR2 reads ANQGSEA. The CDR3 sequence is CSVEDPGTSQETQYF.

This chain connects TRBV5-6 to TRBJ2-7; TCRdb's D call of TRBD1 is untestable without DNA. CDR1 SGHDT and CDR2 YYEEEE come from the germline V gene. The CDR3 covers 15 residues. CDR3 sequence: CASSRGWAGSYEQYF.

The chain carries TRBV11-2 and TRBJ1-5. Germline V gives CDR1 SGHAT, CDR2 FQNNGV. The CDR3 sequence is 16 residues long. The chain's CDR3 is CASSLDVGATNQPQHF.

The chain combines TRBV14 with TRBJ2-2. CDR1 and CDR2 from the germline V gene are SGHDN and FVKESK. CDR3 length: 14 residues. CDR3: CASSPSLHTGELFF.

This chain connects TRBV7-8 to TRBJ2-1; TCRdb's assignment of TRBD2 cannot be checked, as there is no DNA. Per the germline V gene, CDR1 is SGHVS and CDR2 is FQNEAQ. This CDR3 comprises 16 residues. The CDR3 region is CASSTNLADGGNEQFF.